The rows below give T cell receptor beta chains drawn from one sample of a study of T cell changes during pregnancy in multiple sclerosis. Sequenced by immunoSEQ multiplex PCR; TCRdb stores in-frame clones only, minus some. The table lists around 40,000 clones, about 88% of them singletons. Here the sequenced sample was CD4+ T cells from peripheral blood mononuclear cells, taken in the first trimester of pregnancy. The origin of the receptors is a female donor with multiple sclerosis, enrolled in a pregnancy study. CDR3s include the opening cysteine and the closing phenylalanine or tryptophan. Each record gives: clone size, V gene, J gene, D gene, CDR3 protein, CDR3 DNA. The D gene is left open where the match is weak. Clone sizes are given selectively: once, few, many, or a class where the clone is expanded.

clone_size: NA; v_call: TRBV19; j_call: TRBJ1-5; d_call: TRBD1; cdr3_aa: CASSIGQDQPQHF; cdr3_nt: TGTGCCAGTAGTATCGGACAGGACCAGCCCCAGCATTTT
clone_size: once; v_call: TRBV10-3; j_call: TRBJ2-5; d_call: NA; cdr3_aa: CAISADRDIGTQYF; cdr3_nt: TGTGCCATCAGTGCTGACCGGGACATCGGGACCCAGTACTTC
clone_size: NA; v_call: TRBV5-8; j_call: TRBJ1-4; d_call: TRBD1; cdr3_aa: CASSLEGAGEGEKLFF; cdr3_nt: TGTGCCAGCAGCCTGGAGGGGGCAGGGGAAGGTGAAAAACTGTTTTTT
clone_size: NA; v_call: TRBV4-2; j_call: TRBJ1-2; d_call: TRBD1; cdr3_aa: CASSQDLSTGGYYGYTF; cdr3_nt: TGTGCCAGCAGCCAGGACCTATCGACAGGGGGCTACTATGGCTACACCTTC
clone_size: NA; v_call: TRBV2; j_call: TRBJ2-7; d_call: NA; cdr3_aa: CASNRETYEQYF; cdr3_nt: TGTGCCAGCAACAGGGAAACCTACGAGCAGTACTTC
clone_size: NA; v_call: TRBV27; j_call: TRBJ1-2; d_call: TRBD1; cdr3_aa: CASRYSRDSYGYTF; cdr3_nt: TGTGCCAGCAGATACTCCCGGGACAGCTATGGCTACACCTTC
clone_size: NA; v_call: TRBV7-2; j_call: TRBJ2-7; d_call: TRBD1; cdr3_aa: CASSFNRGDGYEQYF; cdr3_nt: TGTGCCAGCAGCTTTAACAGGGGGGACGGTTACGAGCAGTACTTC
clone_size: NA; v_call: TRBV25-1; j_call: TRBJ2-5; d_call: TRBD2; cdr3_aa: CASSEGNSAGGETQYF; cdr3_nt: TGTGCCAGCAGTGAGGGCAATTCCGCCGGGGGGGAGACCCAGTACTTC
clone_size: once; v_call: TRBV9; j_call: TRBJ2-1; d_call: NA; cdr3_aa: CASSVGVGAAHYNEQFF; cdr3_nt: TGTGCCAGCAGCGTAGGGGTGGGAGCGGCTCACTACAATGAGCAGTTCTTC
clone_size: NA; v_call: TRBV7-2; j_call: TRBJ2-3; d_call: NA; cdr3_aa: CASSSRTTKTDTQYF; cdr3_nt: TGTGCCAGCAGCTCGCGGACAACCAAGACAGATACGCAGTATTTT
clone_size: NA; v_call: TRBV18; j_call: TRBJ2-2; d_call: NA; cdr3_aa: CASSPSSVGGELFF; cdr3_nt: TGTGCCAGCTCACCATCTAGCGTAGGCGGGGAGCTGTTTTTT
clone_size: NA; v_call: TRBV4-3; j_call: TRBJ2-3; d_call: NA; cdr3_aa: CASSTQPGYTDTQYF; cdr3_nt: TGCGCCAGCAGCACCCAGCCGGGATACACAGATACGCAGTATTTT
clone_size: NA; v_call: TRBV5-1; j_call: TRBJ2-1; d_call: TRBD2; cdr3_aa: CASSPDSSGRSTQFF; cdr3_nt: TGCGCCAGCAGCCCCGATTCTAGCGGGAGGTCCACTCAGTTCTTC
clone_size: NA; v_call: TRBV27; j_call: TRBJ2-1; d_call: NA; cdr3_aa: CASRAGNVAEQFF; cdr3_nt: TGTGCCAGCCGGGCAGGGAACGTTGCTGAGCAGTTCTTC
clone_size: NA; v_call: TRBV18; j_call: TRBJ2-7; d_call: NA; cdr3_aa: CASSPGSMRAFDYEQYF; cdr3_nt: TGTGCCAGCTCACCCGGTAGTATGAGGGCATTCGACTACGAGCAGTACTTC
clone_size: NA; v_call: TRBV11-2; j_call: TRBJ1-2; d_call: NA; cdr3_aa: CASSLDWGGYTF; cdr3_nt: TGTGCCAGCAGCTTAGATTGGGGCGGCTACACCTTC
clone_size: NA; v_call: TRBV9; j_call: TRBJ1-4; d_call: NA; cdr3_aa: CASSIAQGINEKLFF; cdr3_nt: TGTGCCAGCAGCATCGCACAGGGAATTAATGAAAAACTGTTTTTT
clone_size: NA; v_call: TRBV5-1; j_call: TRBJ1-1; d_call: TRBD1; cdr3_aa: CASSVAPSGTGNTEAFF; cdr3_nt: TGCGCCAGCAGCGTGGCTCCGTCCGGGACAGGGAACACTGAAGCTTTCTTT
clone_size: NA; v_call: TRBV7-2; j_call: TRBJ1-5; d_call: NA; cdr3_aa: CASSLVQGNQPQHF; cdr3_nt: TGTGCCAGCAGCTTAGTTCAGGGGAATCAGCCCCAGCATTTT
clone_size: NA; v_call: TRBV6-5; j_call: TRBJ1-5; d_call: NA; cdr3_aa: CASNSGSVLSQPQHF; cdr3_nt: TGTGCCAGCAACTCGGGGTCAGTTCTTAGTCAGCCCCAGCATTTT
clone_size: NA; v_call: TRBV6-4; j_call: TRBJ1-5; d_call: TRBD1; cdr3_aa: CASSEGTGLNQPQHF; cdr3_nt: TGTGCCAGCAGTGAGGGGACAGGACTCAATCAGCCCCAGCATTTT
clone_size: NA; v_call: TRBV10-3; j_call: TRBJ2-4; d_call: NA; cdr3_aa: CAISEPPGHLAKNIQYF; cdr3_nt: TGTGCCATCAGTGAGCCGCCGGGACACCTAGCCAAAAACATTCAGTACTTC
clone_size: NA; v_call: TRBV11-2; j_call: TRBJ2-2; d_call: TRBD2; cdr3_aa: CASSSGLAANTGELFF; cdr3_nt: TGTGCCAGCAGCTCCGGACTAGCGGCAAACACCGGGGAGCTGTTTTTT
clone_size: NA; v_call: TRBV28; j_call: TRBJ1-2; d_call: TRBD1; cdr3_aa: CASSSTGVGYTF; cdr3_nt: TGTGCCAGCAGTTCGACAGGGGTCGGCTACACCTTC
clone_size: NA; v_call: TRBV27; j_call: TRBJ1-1; d_call: NA; cdr3_aa: CASSLYAQGKIATEAFF; cdr3_nt: TGTGCCAGCAGTTTATACGCTCAGGGAAAGATAGCTACTGAAGCTTTCTTT
clone_size: NA; v_call: TRBV9; j_call: TRBJ2-1; d_call: TRBD2; cdr3_aa: CASSVGLAGVPYNEQFF; cdr3_nt: TGTGCCAGCAGCGTAGGGCTAGCGGGGGTCCCCTACAATGAGCAGTTCTTC
clone_size: NA; v_call: TRBV5-1; j_call: TRBJ2-3; d_call: NA; cdr3_aa: CASSLFPLDTQYF; cdr3_nt: TGCGCCAGCAGCTTGTTTCCCTTGGATACGCAGTATTTT
clone_size: NA; v_call: TRBV27; j_call: TRBJ1-1; d_call: TRBD1; cdr3_aa: CASSFTSGQEAFF; cdr3_nt: TGTGCCAGCAGTTTCACCTCGGGACAGGAAGCTTTCTTT
clone_size: NA; v_call: TRBV19; j_call: TRBJ1-2; d_call: TRBD1; cdr3_aa: CATVGQGDGYTF; cdr3_nt: TGTGCCACCGTGGGACAGGGCGATGGCTACACCTTC
clone_size: NA; v_call: TRBV28; j_call: TRBJ2-7; d_call: NA; cdr3_aa: CAIKRPDSFQQYF; cdr3_nt: TGTGCCATCAAGCGTCCCGACTCCTTCCAGCAGTACTTC
clone_size: NA; v_call: TRBV11-1; j_call: TRBJ2-7; d_call: TRBD2; cdr3_aa: CASSDSGTSMRVQYF; cdr3_nt: TGTGCCAGCAGCGACTCCGGGACTAGTATGAGGGTGCAGTACTTC
clone_size: NA; v_call: TRBV20-1; j_call: TRBJ1-2; d_call: TRBD1; cdr3_aa: CSARPGQGF; cdr3_nt: TGCAGTGCTAGACCTGGACAGGGCTTC
clone_size: NA; v_call: TRBV18; j_call: TRBJ2-7; d_call: NA; cdr3_aa: CASSPIEYYEQYF; cdr3_nt: TGTGCCAGCTCACCGATCGAGTACTACGAGCAGTACTTC
clone_size: few; v_call: TRBV6-5; j_call: TRBJ2-1; d_call: NA; cdr3_aa: CASSYHDKYNEQFF; cdr3_nt: TGTGCCAGCAGTTACCATGACAAATACAATGAGCAGTTCTTC
clone_size: NA; v_call: TRBV6-1; j_call: TRBJ2-7; d_call: TRBD2; cdr3_aa: CASTGTSGYEQYF; cdr3_nt: TGTGCCAGCACCGGGACTAGCGGCTACGAGCAGTACTTC
clone_size: NA; v_call: TRBV7-9; j_call: TRBJ2-7; d_call: TRBD1; cdr3_aa: CASSIDRASYEQYF; cdr3_nt: TGTGCCAGCAGCATCGACAGGGCGTCCTACGAGCAGTACTTC
clone_size: NA; v_call: TRBV14; j_call: TRBJ2-2; d_call: TRBD1; cdr3_aa: CASSPPLRGIIGELFF; cdr3_nt: TGTGCCAGCAGCCCCCCTCTCAGGGGGATCATCGGGGAGCTGTTTTTT
clone_size: NA; v_call: TRBV5-5; j_call: TRBJ2-3; d_call: TRBD1; cdr3_aa: CASSLLNRGTDTQYF; cdr3_nt: TGTGCCAGCAGCTTGTTAAACAGGGGGACAGATACGCAGTATTTT
clone_size: NA; v_call: TRBV6-5; j_call: TRBJ2-5; d_call: TRBD1; cdr3_aa: CASRAGTGGQETQYF; cdr3_nt: TGTGCCAGCAGAGCCGGGACAGGGGGCCAAGAGACCCAGTACTTC
clone_size: NA; v_call: TRBV18; j_call: TRBJ2-2; d_call: NA; cdr3_aa: CASSPQGTSTGELFF; cdr3_nt: TGTGCCAGCTCACCGCAGGGCACCTCCACCGGGGAGCTGTTTTTT
clone_size: NA; v_call: TRBV10-3; j_call: TRBJ1-1; d_call: TRBD1; cdr3_aa: CAISDPQGKGVKTEAFF; cdr3_nt: TGTGCCATCAGTGACCCACAGGGGAAGGGGGTGAAGACTGAAGCTTTCTTT
clone_size: NA; v_call: TRBV5-1; j_call: TRBJ1-2; d_call: NA; cdr3_aa: CASSSTGSPDYYGYTF; cdr3_nt: TGCGCCAGCAGTAGTACAGGATCGCCCGACTACTATGGCTACACCTTC
clone_size: once; v_call: TRBV7-9; j_call: TRBJ2-5; d_call: TRBD2; cdr3_aa: CASSLLGGETQYF; cdr3_nt: TGTGCCAGCAGCTTACTGGGAGGGGAGACCCAGTACTTC
clone_size: NA; v_call: TRBV29-1; j_call: TRBJ1-2; d_call: TRBD1; cdr3_aa: CSVGQGRDYGYTF; cdr3_nt: TGCAGCGTTGGACAGGGACGTGACTATGGCTACACCTTC
clone_size: once; v_call: TRBV7-2; j_call: TRBJ1-5; d_call: NA; cdr3_aa: CASSPNWLTNQPQHF; cdr3_nt: TGTGCCAGCAGCCCTAATTGGTTAACGAATCAGCCCCAGCATTTT
clone_size: NA; v_call: TRBV10-3; j_call: TRBJ2-7; d_call: TRBD1; cdr3_aa: CATGTGDESEQYF; cdr3_nt: TGTGCCACCGGGACAGGGGATGAAAGCGAGCAGTACTTC
clone_size: NA; v_call: TRBV7-5; j_call: TRBJ2-1; d_call: NA; cdr3_aa: CVRSLDSGRDLEQFF; cdr3_nt: TGTGTCAGAAGCTTAGACAGCGGGAGAGACCTTGAGCAGTTCTTC
clone_size: NA; v_call: TRBV18; j_call: TRBJ2-1; d_call: TRBD2; cdr3_aa: CASSPSGSANEQFF; cdr3_nt: TGTGCCAGCTCACCTAGCGGGAGTGCGAATGAGCAGTTCTTC
clone_size: NA; v_call: TRBV19; j_call: TRBJ1-1; d_call: TRBD1; cdr3_aa: CASSQGAGTEAFF; cdr3_nt: TGTGCCAGTAGTCAGGGGGCAGGGACTGAAGCTTTCTTT
clone_size: NA; v_call: TRBV21-1; j_call: TRBJ2-1; d_call: NA; cdr3_aa: CASTRGDREYEQFF; cdr3_nt: TGTGCCAGCACCCGGGGGGACAGGGAATATGAGCAGTTCTTC
clone_size: NA; v_call: TRBV20-1; j_call: TRBJ2-1; d_call: NA; cdr3_aa: CSALLYNEQFF; cdr3_nt: TGCAGTGCTCTCCTCTACAATGAGCAGTTCTTC
clone_size: NA; v_call: TRBV2; j_call: TRBJ2-3; d_call: NA; cdr3_aa: CASQLQDISTDTQYF; cdr3_nt: TGTGCCAGCCAACTTCAGGACATTTCCACAGATACGCAGTATTTT
clone_size: few; v_call: TRBV6-5; j_call: TRBJ1-5; d_call: NA; cdr3_aa: CASSYDGRQPQHF; cdr3_nt: TGTGCCAGCAGTTACGATGGCAGGCAGCCCCAGCATTTT
clone_size: NA; v_call: TRBV5-1; j_call: TRBJ1-4; d_call: NA; cdr3_aa: CASSLGLTNEKLFF; cdr3_nt: TGCGCCAGCAGCCTCGGTTTAACTAATGAAAAACTGTTTTTT
clone_size: few; v_call: TRBV7-9; j_call: TRBJ1-2; d_call: TRBD1; cdr3_aa: CASSLASGGNYGYTF; cdr3_nt: TGTGCCAGCAGCTTAGCCTCAGGGGGAAACTATGGCTACACCTTC
clone_size: NA; v_call: TRBV13; j_call: TRBJ2-5; d_call: TRBD1; cdr3_aa: CASSFGDSDKETQYF; cdr3_nt: TGTGCCAGCAGCTTTGGGGACAGTGACAAAGAGACCCAGTACTTC
clone_size: NA; v_call: TRBV7-2; j_call: TRBJ1-5; d_call: NA; cdr3_aa: CASSLVAGEGEWPQHF; cdr3_nt: TGTGCCAGCAGCTTAGTTGCCGGGGAGGGCGAATGGCCCCAGCATTTT
clone_size: NA; v_call: TRBV19; j_call: TRBJ2-5; d_call: NA; cdr3_aa: CASSTGQFRVETQYF; cdr3_nt: TGTGCCAGTAGTACCGGACAGTTCCGGGTGGAGACCCAGTACTTC